A single sample is the source of the 9 T cell receptor beta chains below, sequenced in a study of neurological immune-mediated disorders. MiXCR, applied by TCRdb to the 5' RACE reads, yields one record per CDR3 protein. The table records around 20,000 distinct CDR3 sequences, about 9.4% of them present only once. Sequenced sample: PBMCs. These receptors originate from a woman aged 55-69 years with HTLV-1-associated myelopathy (HAM/TSP).

This clonotype was detected many times. This chain links TRBV11-2 with TRBJ2-5, with 7 positions matching TRBD1. Per germline, CDR1 SGHAT and CDR2 FQNNGV. Trimming removed 3 bases from V and 3 bases from J; junction bases left unmatched: 4. This CDR3 comprises 14 residues. CDR3 DNA sequence: TGTGCCAGCAGCTTTCAGACAGGGAAAGAGACCCAGTACTTC. Protein product: CASSFQTGKETQYF.

This clonotype was seen ten or more times. This chain connects TRBV5-1 to TRBJ1-1; TRBD1 matches at 7 bases. Per the germline V gene, CDR1 is SGHRS and CDR2 is YFSETQ. Trimming at V came to 3 bases and at J to 5 bases, leaving 7 bases not matched to a gene. There are 14 residues in the CDR3. The CDR3 loop is CASSWAGGGTEAFF. The CDR3 DNA reads as TGCGCCAGCAGCTGGGCAGGGGGGGGAACTGAAGCTTTCTTT.

This clonotype has at least ten counts. The DNA of the CDR3 is TGTGCCACCAGCAAAGGGATGGGGACAGGCCGATATAGCAATCAGCCCCAGCATTTT. This codes for CATSKGMGTGRYSNQPQHF. The J gene is TRBJ1-5, the V gene TRBV15; 8 nucleotides agree with TRBD1. Germline CDR1 and CDR2: LNHNV and YYDKDF (reference sequence). The CDR3 length is 19 residues. Trimming cost V 4 bases and J 0 bases; bases outside gene matches: 14.

By its share, this clonotype is medium-sized. This chain links TRBV20-1 with TRBJ1-1; D is unclear. Germline loops: CDR1 DFQATT, CDR2 SNEGSKA (reference sequence). V lost 0 bases and J 1 base, leaving 6 bases between the germline ends. The CDR3 is 13 residues long. The CDR3 reads CSARDLGNTEAFF. CDR3 sequence (DNA): TGCAGTGCTAGAGATCTCGGGAACACTGAAGCTTTCTTT.

To note about this clonotype: This could be a read error, since a much larger clone is one nucleotide away. V gene TRBV2 combines with J gene TRBJ2-3; 10 bases align to TRBD2. Germline CDR1 is SNHLY and CDR2 is FYNNEI. The CDR3 consists of 16 residues. The CDR3 DNA follows: TGTGCCAGCAGTCTTGTGGGACTAGCGAACACATATACGCAGTATTTT. Translation: CASSLVGLANTYTQYF.

This clonotype was detected many times. This sequence joins TRBV20-1 and TRBJ2-1; 8 bases map to TRBD2. This CDR3 contains 12 residues. Looked up from germline, CDR1 is DFQATT and CDR2 is SNEGSKA (reference sequence). CDR3 coding DNA: TGCCGGGGGGCGGGGGGAAACAATGAGCAGTTCTTC. Encoded protein: CRGAGGNNEQFF.

This clonotype ranks as medium-sized. This chain connects TRBV12-3 or TRBV12-4 to TRBJ1-6, with D tentatively TRBD1 (5 bases). CDR3 length equals 14 residues. Trimming shortened V by 5 bases and J by 7 bases, and 12 bases separated the two germline ends. The CDR3, as DNA: TGTGCCAGCAGTCCGGACAATGGAAATTCACCCCTCCACTTT. This encodes CASSPDNGNSPLHF.

This clonotype was seen many times. The V gene is TRBV20-1, the J gene TRBJ1-3; unclear D gene. Trimming took off 0 bases at V and 7 bases at J, with 13 bases between the two ends. The CDR3 contains 14 residues. Germline V CDR1 and CDR2: DFQATT, SNEGSKA (reference sequence). The CDR3 sequence: CSARDAQFGNTIYF. The CDR3 DNA follows: TGCAGTGCTAGAGACGCTCAATTCGGGAACACCATATATTTT.

This clonotype was detected only a few times. In DNA form, the CDR3 reads TGTGCCAGTAGTATGCGGGGTTCTGGAAACGAGCAGTACTTC. Its protein is CASSMRGSGNEQYF. This sequence joins TRBV19 and TRBJ2-7; weak D call: TRBD2 (6 bases). The length of the CDR3 is 14 residues. Looked up from germline, CDR1 is LNHDA and CDR2 is SQIVND (reference sequence). Trimming removed 3 bases from V and 5 bases from J, with 14 bases in between.